The 24 T cell receptor beta chains presented below share a single source sample, sequenced in a study of blood T cell repertoires in COVID-19. Data came from immunoSEQ multiplex PCR; TCRdb stores just in-frame clones and leaves some out. The data show about 160,000 clones, around 77% seen once. Sequenced input: peripheral blood. These receptors originate from a man between 65 and 85 years old with acute or convalescent COVID-19.

V usage is TRBV19 and J usage is TRBJ2-6; 7 bases are a match to TRBD1. The J segment lost 0 bases and the V segment lost 7 bases, leaving 6 bases of the junction unmatched. CDR3 length: 16 residues. Germline assignment: CDR1 LNHDA and CDR2 SQIVND (reference sequence). The CDR3 sequence: CASKRDSNSGANVLTF. As DNA, the CDR3 is TGTGCCAGTAAACGGGACAGCAACTCTGGGGCCAACGTCCTGACTTTC.

The chain uses TRBV2 and TRBJ1-6, with 8 bases fitting TRBD1. With V trimmed by 3 bases and J by 14 bases, 3 bases remained unmatched. This CDR3 has 12 amino acids. Germline lookup yields CDR1 SNHLY and CDR2 FYNNEI. As DNA, the CDR3 is TGTGCCAGCAGTGAGACAGGGGTGGCCCTCCACTTT. Protein product: CASSETGVALHF.

CDR3 sequence (DNA): TGTGCCAGCAGCTTGTTTGACAGCTCCTATAATTCACCCCTCCACTTT. It yields the protein CASSLFDSSYNSPLHF. The chain couples TRBV5-6 to TRBJ1-6, with D maybe TRBD1 (5 bases). From germline, CDR1 is SGHDT and CDR2 YYEEEE. The CDR3 is 16 amino acids. V lost 1 base to trimming and J lost 0 bases, with 8 bases between them. Based on the CDR3 plus reference TRBV5-6 and TRBJ1-6, the full variable domain is DAGVTQSPTHLIKTRGQQVTLRCSPKSGHDTVSWYQQALGQGPQFIFQYYEEEERQRGNFPDRFSGHQFPNYSSELNVNALLLGDSALYLCASSLFDSSYNSPLHFGNGTRLTVT.

The V gene is TRBV5-4, the J gene TRBJ2-1; 14 bases align to TRBD2. Germline CDR1 and CDR2: SGHNT and YYREEE (reference sequence). The length of the CDR3 is 16 residues. Losses at the gene ends were 4 bases for V and 8 bases for J; bases not matched to a gene: 8. The DNA of the CDR3 is TGTGCCAGCAGCAAAGCCGGGACTAGCGGGGGCGATGAGCAGTTCTTC. Protein: CASSKAGTSGGDEQFF.

V gene TRBV19 combines with J gene TRBJ2-7; perhaps TRBD2 as D (6 bases). Germline-derived CDR1 and CDR2 are LNHDA and SQIVND (reference sequence). The CDR3 loop spans 15 amino acids. V was pared by 8 bases and J by 4 bases, with 21 bases between. The CDR3 coding sequence is TGTGCCAGTCGAGATCCCGGGACTTTAGTATACGAGCAGTACTTC. Protein product: CASRDPGTLVYEQYF.

The chain uses TRBV10-3 and TRBJ2-1, with TRBD2 matching 11 bases. The CDR3 totals 15 residues. Germline CDR1 and CDR2: ENHRY and SYGVKD. V was clipped by 6 bases and J by 4 bases; unmatched bases: 5. The CDR3 coding sequence is TGTGCCATCAGCAAAGGGACTAGCGGATACAATGAGCAGTTCTTC. It translates to CAISKGTSGYNEQFF.

V gene TRBV11-3 combines with J gene TRBJ2-1; possible D gene TRBD1, 5 bases. The CDR3 spans 15 residues. Germline CDR1 is SGHNT and CDR2 is YENEEA. V shed 3 bases and J shed 5 bases, with 14 bases lying between them. Here the CDR3 reads CASSFPGNTDNEQFF. The DNA of the CDR3 is TGTGCCAGCAGCTTTCCAGGGAATACGGACAATGAGCAGTTCTTC.

The V gene is TRBV27, the J gene TRBJ1-4; D unclear. This CDR3 region has 13 residues. Germline V gives CDR1 MNHEY, CDR2 SMNVEV (reference sequence). V gave up 1 base and J gave up 7 bases, with 7 bases separating them. The CDR3 bases are TGTGCCAGCAGTTTATATGAGAGTGAAAAACTGTTTTTT. Its translation: CASSLYESEKLFF. Full variable domain (outside the CDR3, taken from reference TRBV27 and TRBJ1-4): EAQVTQNPRYLITVTGKKLTVTCSQNMNHEYMSWYRQDPGLGLRQIYYSMNVEVTDKGDVPEGYKVSRKEKRNFPLILESPSPNQTSLYFCASSLYESEKLFFGSGTQLSVL.

Here the CDR3 reads CSVDRGQGGYTF. CDR3 bases: TGCAGCGTTGACAGGGGTCAGGGAGGCTACACCTTC. The rearrangement links TRBV29-1 to TRBJ1-2; TRBD1 might be the D (6 bases). The CDR3 loop spans 12 amino acids. The V gene lost 3 bases and the J gene lost 8 bases, with 13 bases spanning the gap. Germline-derived CDR1 and CDR2 are SQVTM and ANQGSEA.

The chain is built from TRBV7-2 and TRBJ2-7, with 7 bases that match TRBD2. Germline CDR1 SGHTA, CDR2 FQGNSA. V lost 5 bases and J lost 2; bases outside the gene matches: 12. There are 16 residues in the CDR3. CDR3 loop: CASSAGLGGFPYEQYF. In DNA, the CDR3 is TGTGCCAGCAGCGCCGGACTAGGAGGCTTTCCCTACGAGCAGTACTTC. Variable domain in full (rest from reference TRBV7-2 and TRBJ2-7): GAGVSQSPSNKVTEKGKDVELRCDPISGHTALYWYRQSLGQGLEFLIYFQGNSAPDKSGLPSDRFSAERTGGSVSTLTIQRTQQEDSAVYLCASSAGLGGFPYEQYFGPGTRLTVT.

This clone was picked up a small number of times. V gene TRBV5-6 combines with J gene TRBJ1-1; D perhaps matches TRBD1 (5 bases). This CDR3 has 14 residues. Trimming took off 2 bases at V and 10 bases at J, with 18 bases between the two ends. Germline V gene lookup returns CDR1 SGHDT and CDR2 YYEEEE. CDR3 nucleotides: TGTGCCAGCAGCTTTGATGATGGAGGGAGGGGAGCTTTCTTT. Protein sequence: CASSFDDGGRGAFF.

The chain combines TRBV6-4 with TRBJ1-6; 7 nucleotides agree with TRBD1. V shed 2 bases and J 7 bases; nucleotides not matched to a gene: 2. This CDR3 has 14 residues. Looked up from germline, CDR1 is MRHNA and CDR2 is SNTAGT. CDR3 nucleotide sequence: TGTGCCAGCAGTGACCTACAGGGGAATTCACCCCTCCACTTT. Residues: CASSDLQGNSPLHF.

J is TRBJ2-7 and V is TRBV6-5; 7 bases are a match to TRBD1. The length of the CDR3 is 14 residues. Germline CDR1 MNHEY, CDR2 SVGAGI. J was trimmed by 4 bases and V by 5 bases; bases with no gene match: 8. The CDR3 loop is CASSQRQGRYEQYF. The CDR3 region has the DNA TGTGCCAGCAGTCAACGACAGGGACGGTACGAGCAGTACTTC.

The V and J genes are TRBV18 and TRBJ1-2; maybe TRBD1 (6 bases). The CDR3 runs 12 residues. In germline, CDR1 is KGHSH, CDR2 LQKENI. Trimming took 2 bases from V and 6 from J, leaving 7 bases between them. The CDR3 nucleotides read TGTGCCAGCTCACCAGGGGGCCATGGCTACACCTTC. This encodes CASSPGGHGYTF. The complete variable domain, with remaining parts taken from reference TRBV18 and TRBJ1-2, reads NAGVMQNPRHLVRRRGQEARLRCSPMKGHSHVYWYRQLPEEGLKFMVYLQKENIIDESGMPKERFSAEFPKEGPSILRIQQVVRGDSAAYFCASSPGGHGYTFGSGTRLTVV.

The rearrangement uses TRBV5-6 and TRBJ2-2, with 13 bases identical to TRBD2. The CDR3 sequence is 15 residues long. Per the germline V gene, CDR1 is SGHDT and CDR2 is YYEEEE. With V trimmed by 4 bases and J by 6 bases, 3 bases remained unmatched. The CDR3 here is CASSRGLAGAGELFF. The CDR3 DNA reads TGTGCCAGCAGCCGCGGACTAGCGGGGGCCGGGGAGCTGTTTTTT. Full variable domain (missing parts from reference TRBV5-6 and TRBJ2-2): DAGVTQSPTHLIKTRGQQVTLRCSPKSGHDTVSWYQQALGQGPQFIFQYYEEEERQRGNFPDRFSGHQFPNYSSELNVNALLLGDSALYLCASSRGLAGAGELFFGEGSRLTVL.

The rearrangement joins TRBV6-1 to TRBJ2-2, with D possibly matching TRBD1 (5 bases). The germline CDR1 and CDR2 sequences are MNHNS and SASEGT. The CDR3 has 16 amino acids. V lost 2 bases and J lost 7, with 17 bases in between. This chain's CDR3 is CASSETRQILSGELFF. CDR3 in DNA: TGTGCCAGCAGTGAAACTCGACAGATCCTAAGCGGGGAGCTGTTTTTT.

This clone was recorded a few times. The chain recombines TRBV10-2 with TRBJ2-7, with 9 bases matching TRBD2. Looked up from germline, CDR1 is WSHSY and CDR2 is SAAADI. The CDR3 runs to 17 residues. Trimming took 3 bases from V and 3 from J; bases not matched to a gene: 12. CDR3 loop: CASSDLAGGPSYYEQYF. In DNA form, the CDR3 reads TGCGCCAGCAGTGATTTGGCGGGAGGGCCCTCCTACTACGAGCAGTACTTC.

The rearrangement joins TRBV6-5 to TRBJ2-7; TRBD1 is a possible D gene (5 bases). The CDR3 totals 14 residues. The ends were cut back, 6 bases at V and 0 bases at J, with 12 bases in the middle. From germline, CDR1 is MNHEY and CDR2 SVGAGI. CDR3 DNA sequence: TGTGCCAGCAGCAGGGTACCGGGCTCCTACGAGCAGTACTTC. It translates to CASSRVPGSYEQYF.

This chain uses TRBV6-2 or TRBV6-3 with TRBJ2-7, with 7 bases aligning to TRBD1. V trimming: 2 bases; J trimming: 5 bases; junction bases outside the gene matches: 6. The CDR3 runs 14 residues. Germline V gene lookup returns CDR1 MNHEY and CDR2 SVGEGT. CDR3 loop: CASSYRQGTHEQYF. CDR3 in DNA: TGTGCCAGCAGTTACCGACAGGGTACGCACGAGCAGTACTTC.

This chain uses TRBV9 with TRBJ2-6, with 7 bases lining up with TRBD1. J was trimmed by 3 bases and V by 3 bases; bases with no gene match: 15. The CDR3 is 19 amino acids. Germline CDR1 reads SGDLS; CDR2 reads YYNGEE. CDR3 sequence (DNA): TGTGCCAGCAGCGCCCCACTACAGGGGCCCCGGGTTGGGGCCAACGTCCTGACTTTC. Protein sequence: CASSAPLQGPRVGANVLTF.

The V gene is TRBV7-9, the J gene TRBJ1-6; D gene uncertain. Germline lookup yields CDR1 SEHNR and CDR2 FQNEAQ (reference sequence). Trimming took 1 base from V and 7 from J, leaving 17 bases between them. This CDR3 is 17 amino acids long. The CDR3 here is CASSLGSSGLGNSPLHF. CDR3 bases: TGTGCCAGCAGCTTAGGGAGTAGCGGCCTAGGGAATTCACCCCTCCACTTT.

The chain joins TRBV5-4 to TRBJ2-4, with D possibly being TRBD2 (7 bases). Germline CDR1 reads SGHNT; CDR2 reads YYREEE (reference sequence). CDR3 length equals 17 residues. Trimming stripped 3 bases from V and 8 bases from J, with 24 bases between. CDR3 residues: CASSSPEEGGRRYIQYF. In DNA form, the CDR3 reads TGTGCCAGCAGCTCCCCTGAGGAGGGGGGGCGTAGATACATTCAGTACTTC.

This rearrangement joins TRBV27 to TRBJ2-1; maybe TRBD1 (7 bases). Germline values: CDR1 MNHEY, CDR2 SMNVEV (reference sequence). V was cut by 2 bases and J by 12 bases, with 17 bases left in between. This CDR3 has 14 residues. DNA for the CDR3: TGTGCCAGCAGTTTAGGAGGCAGGGGGGCTTGGCAGTTCTTC. Protein product: CASSLGGRGAWQFF.

This rearrangement joins TRBV28 to TRBJ2-7; 8 bases match TRBD2. In germline, CDR1 is MDHEN, CDR2 SYDVKM. The V and J ends lost 6 bases and 4 bases, in that order; junction bases with no gene match: 8. This CDR3 region has 14 residues. The chain's CDR3 is CASRIAGTPYEQYF. DNA of the CDR3: TGTGCCAGCAGAATAGCGGGGACCCCGTACGAGCAGTACTTC.